The subject of this entry is one T cell receptor (beta chain). This sample is part of a study of CD39 and CD103 CD8 tumor-infiltrating T cells. Sequenced by immunoSEQ multiplex PCR; TCRdb stores in-frame clones only, minus some. The sample has more than 15,000 clones, around nine tenths seen once. This CDR3 spans 15 amino acids. The V end lost 1 base, the J end lost 1 base, and 11 bases lay between the germline ends. The germline V gene has CDR1 MGHRA and CDR2 YSYEKL. Input material: CD8+ T cells sorted from blood. Subset described: total memory CD8 T cells (CD45RA-CCR7+/-) from blood or uninvolved lymph node. The receptor was derived from a human donor with head and neck squamous cell carcinoma. The rearrangement uses TRBV4-1 and TRBJ2-7; the D gene is possibly TRBD1 (6 bases). The CDR3 here is CASSQVQGSSYEQYF. The CDR3 DNA sequence: TGCGCCAGCAGCCAAGTACAGGGATCGTCCTACGAGCAGTACTTC.